This T cell receptor (beta chain) appears in the sequencing data of a study of blood T cell repertoires in COVID-19. Background on the study: COVID-19 samples, acute and convalescent, were from the United States, Italy and Spain. In each case, the material was cDNA or gDNA derived from T cells, B-cell-depleted T cells, or PBMCs.

Those enrolled in Seattle joined during active infection and were followed longitudinally afterward. The CDR3 has 15 amino acids. V lost 4 bases, J lost 2 bases, and 5 bases stayed unmatched. CDR1 and CDR2 from the germline V gene are SGHAT and FQNNGV. Clones were sequenced by immunoSEQ multiplex PCR, and TCRdb holds only the in-frame ones, with some missing. The sample lists 390,000 or so clones; approximately 89% were seen once. Specimen: peripheral blood. The chain carries TRBV11-2 and TRBJ2-1, with 7 bases fitting TRBD2. This sequence originates from a woman aged 25 to 45 with COVID-19, enrolled during active disease. CDR3 DNA sequence: TGTGCCAGCAGCTCGCGGGGAGGGGCCTACAATGAGCAGTTCTTC. The encoded protein is CASSSRGGAYNEQFF.